This T cell receptor (beta chain) was sequenced for a study of cytomegalovirus exposure and HLA in healthy donors. On the study more broadly: An earlier analysis found some 100 million unique TCR beta sequences from about 190 million T cells. Overall study results and limits: TCR beta V- and J-gene trimming was later associated with a missense DCLRE1C variant.

This CDR3 has 15 residues. Germline loops: CDR1 SEHNR, CDR2 FQNEAQ (reference sequence). V lost 6 bases to trimming and J lost 7 bases, with 20 bases between them. Primers included in the PCR were 60 Vbeta and 13 Jbeta primers. Here immunoSEQ multiplex PCR was the method, and the copy in TCRdb shows in-frame clones only, minus some. The sample has more than 95,000 clones, roughly four fifths seen once. Regarding this clone: What it binds is unknown.

This chain joins TRBV7-9 and TRBJ2-3; maybe TRBD2 (6 bases). Input material: PBMCs. The sequence was collected from a woman aged 40-49 years in good health and CMV-seronegative. CDR3 nucleotides: TGTGCCAGCAGTACCCCCGGGACTCGCTCAAATACGCAGTATTTT. Its translation is CASSTPGTRSNTQYF. Full variable domain (missing parts from reference TRBV7-9 and TRBJ2-3): DTGVSQNPRHKITKRGQNVTFRCDPISEHNRLYWYRQTLGQGPEFLTYFQNEAQLEKSRLLSDRFSAERPKGSFSTLEIQRTEQGDSAMYLCASSTPGTRSNTQYFGPGTRLTVL.